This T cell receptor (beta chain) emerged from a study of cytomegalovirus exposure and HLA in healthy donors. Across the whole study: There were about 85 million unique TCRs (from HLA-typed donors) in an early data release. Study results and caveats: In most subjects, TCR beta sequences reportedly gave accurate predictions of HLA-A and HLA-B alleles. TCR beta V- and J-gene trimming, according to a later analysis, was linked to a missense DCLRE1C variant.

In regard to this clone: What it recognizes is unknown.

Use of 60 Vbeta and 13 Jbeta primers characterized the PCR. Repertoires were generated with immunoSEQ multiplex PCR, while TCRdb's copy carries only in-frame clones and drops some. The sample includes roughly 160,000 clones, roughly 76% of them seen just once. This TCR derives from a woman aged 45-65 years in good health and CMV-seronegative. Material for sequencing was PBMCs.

The CDR3 DNA follows: TGTGCCAGCAGAATCAGGGAGGACACTGAAGCTTTCTTT. Its protein is CASRIREDTEAFF. V and J are TRBV6-5 and TRBJ1-1, with D possibly being TRBD1 (5 bases). The germline V gene has CDR1 MNHEY and CDR2 SVGAGI. Trimming removed 6 bases at V and 3 bases at J, with 11 bases between. This CDR3 has 13 residues.